This T cell receptor beta chain was identified in a study of T cells in localized non-small cell lung cancer. The study, taken as a whole, reports: Median about 58 top-100 tumor clones were shared with paired adjacent lung. The tumor had only one region sequenced, so heterogeneity remains possible.

Germline lookup yields CDR1 MNHGY and CDR2 SAAAGT. V gave up 5 bases and J gave up 7 bases, with 21 bases separating them. CDR3 length equals 15 residues. Worth noting for this clone: Its cognate antigen is unknown.

Some clones are missing from TCRdb's copy, which holds only in-frame ones; the method was immunoSEQ multiplex PCR. The sample shows 2,600 or so clones, less than 25% of them seen only once. The rearrangement links TRBV6-8 to TRBJ2-7; D possibly corresponds to TRBD1 (7 bases). The sequence was collected from a man between 40 and 69 years old with stage I lung adenocarcinoma. Sequenced material: lung tumor tissue, taken before any cancer treatment. In DNA form, the CDR3 reads TGTGCCAGCAGTGGCGGGACAGACTTTCAAAGGGAGCAGTACTTC. It specifies CASSGGTDFQREQYF.